This TCR beta chain was found in a study of blood T cell repertoires in COVID-19 (dated by TCRdb to about 2020). About the study as a whole: Collaborator samples came from the United States, Italy and Spain and covered acute and convalescent phases of COVID-19. The prospective study material was composed of cDNA or gDNA derived from T cells, B-cell-depleted T cells, or PBMCs. The dataset comprised deeply sampled blood TCRbeta repertoires from subjects exposed to, actively infected with, or recovered from COVID-19. The repertoires were released in a freely available public database meant as a resource for research on the immune response to SARS-CoV-2. The samples were drawn from two sources: the first 160 participants of the ongoing ImmuneRACE study, and fewer than 1,500 subjects contributed by 6 global collaborators. Sample metadata almost always included a de-identified subject ID, COVID-19 status, age in years and sex. Where available, HLA class I and class II types were taken from metadata supplied by the sample provider and were not determined by assay-based typing. Overall study results and their limits: The quantity of clinical and demographic metadata differed by source and by participant and was supplied without curation.

TCRbeta CDR3 regions were amplified from genomic DNA by means of the immunoSEQ Assay, a bias-controlled multiplex PCR. The original pipeline was this. Nucleated cell counts per sample were estimated from amplification of reference gene primers within the assay. To quantify the absolute abundance of each unique TCRbeta CDR3 rearrangement, sequence reads were collapsed and filtered. For each sample, productive Simpson clonality was calculated by taking the square root of Simpson's diversity index across productive rearrangements. Here the immuneACCESS table is served through TCRdb, limited to in-frame sequences with V and J called. Missing clones are a known gap in these copies; in checked studies unresolved V genes cover under half, and the rest lacks a known reason. V and J calls and clone size are those listed in that table; D and trimming were worked out from the DNA. In this sample the table shows more than 75,000 clones, more than 75% of which occur a single time. The ten largest clonotypes hold around 4.5% of the sample.

Each collaborating institution followed its own protocols to collect whole blood in K2EDTA tubes. For TCRbeta analysis, collaborator samples were shipped as frozen whole blood, as isolated PBMCs, or as DNA extracted from either sample type. Taken from cysteine to phenylalanine, the CDR3 has 18 residues. Just CDR3 DNA is preserved here, 54 bases in frame from base 1. V loses 4 bases at its end and J loses 1 base; junction bases beyond the gene matches: 7. The germline V gene encodes CDR1 MNHNS and CDR2 SASEGT. To note about this clone: The specificity of this receptor is unknown. Qualities for individual bases were not recorded, and no much larger clone is one base off.

The sequence is built from TRBV6-1 and TRBJ2-4; 13 bases in the middle match TRBD2. This sequence was found in an elderly woman with active COVID-19. The sample taken for sequencing was peripheral blood. At the DNA level, the sequence is TGTGCCAGCAGTGCTACTAGCGGGAGGGCCCGGGCCAAAAACATTCAGTACTTC. This yields the protein CASSATSGRARAKNIQYF.